The clone carrying this T cell receptor (beta chain) is a singleton in its sample. This entry belongs to a study of cytomegalovirus exposure and HLA in healthy donors. Use of 60 Vbeta and 13 Jbeta primers characterized the PCR. Assay: immunoSEQ multiplex PCR; the TCRdb copy retains only in-frame clones and omits some. The sample lists 150,000 to 200,000 clones, 60% to 85% occurring once. The CDR3 has 13 amino acids. CDR1 is SGHTA, CDR2 FQGNSA, per germline. V was pared by 4 bases and J by 1 base, with 7 bases between. Source material: PBMCs. The receptor was derived from a woman aged 40-49 years in good health and CMV-seronegative. V gene TRBV7-2 combines with J gene TRBJ1-1; unclear D gene. The CDR3: CASSSTGNTEAFF. CDR3 DNA: TGTGCCAGCAGCTCGACGGGGAACACTGAAGCTTTCTTT.